This TCR beta chain was sequenced during a study of blood T cells in healthy people across ages. Looking at the study overall: Through template switching, about one barcoded beta molecule was captured per two T cells, as measured in model experiments. Study-wide points: Diversity estimates drawn from one million T cells were deemed underestimates. Bulk PBMC profiling left naive and antigen-experienced comparisons inconclusive. Higher diversity and more naive CD4+ cells were features of long-lived donors, compared to aged donors.

The CDR3 extends over 16 amino acids. Germline lookup yields CDR1 SEHNR and CDR2 FQNEAQ (reference sequence). V dropped 3 bases and J dropped 3 bases, with 16 bases sitting between them. A second PCR, run for roughly 7 to 12 cycles, used a sample-barcoded 5' primer plus a J-beta primer mix. MiXCR, run by TCRdb on the 5' RACE reads, gives a single entry per CDR3 protein. This sample carries approximately 820,000 distinct CDR3 sequences, under 45% of them seen once, and the ten largest clones take 15% to 25%. As for this clonotype: Antigen: not known.

Sequencing used blood. The sequence derives from a man in his 60s in good health. The rearrangement joins TRBV7-9 to TRBJ2-3; D possibly uses TRBD1 or TRBD2 (5 bases each). In DNA, the CDR3 is TGTGCCAGCAGCTTGGGACCGAAGACCGAAACAGATACGCAGTATTTT. Translating it yields CASSLGPKTETDTQYF.